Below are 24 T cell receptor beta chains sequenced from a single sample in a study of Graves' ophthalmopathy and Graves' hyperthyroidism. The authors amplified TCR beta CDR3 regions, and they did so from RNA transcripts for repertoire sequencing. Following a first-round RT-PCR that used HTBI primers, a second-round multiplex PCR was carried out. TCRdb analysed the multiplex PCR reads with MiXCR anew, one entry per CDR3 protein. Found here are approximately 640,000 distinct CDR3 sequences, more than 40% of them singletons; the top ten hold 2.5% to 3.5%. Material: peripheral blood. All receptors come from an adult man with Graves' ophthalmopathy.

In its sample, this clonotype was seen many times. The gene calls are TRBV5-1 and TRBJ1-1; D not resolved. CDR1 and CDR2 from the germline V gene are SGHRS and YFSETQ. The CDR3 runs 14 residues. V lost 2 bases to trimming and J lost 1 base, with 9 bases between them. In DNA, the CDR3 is TGCGCCAGCAGCTTACAAACTACGAACACTGAAGCTTTCTTT. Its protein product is CASSLQTTNTEAFF.

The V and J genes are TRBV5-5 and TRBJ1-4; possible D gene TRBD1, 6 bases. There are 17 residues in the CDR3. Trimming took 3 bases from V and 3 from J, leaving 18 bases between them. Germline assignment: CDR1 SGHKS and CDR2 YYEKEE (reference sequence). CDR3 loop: CASSSEGGRGANEKLFF. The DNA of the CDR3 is TGTGCCAGCAGCTCCGAGGGGGGGCGCGGGGCTAATGAAAAACTGTTTTTT.

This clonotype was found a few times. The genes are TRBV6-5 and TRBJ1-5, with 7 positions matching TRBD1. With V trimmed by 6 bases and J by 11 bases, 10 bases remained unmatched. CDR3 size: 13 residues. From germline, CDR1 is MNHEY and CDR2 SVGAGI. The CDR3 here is CASSPGPGGAQHF. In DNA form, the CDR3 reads TGTGCCAGCAGCCCGGGACCAGGGGGGGCCCAGCATTTT.

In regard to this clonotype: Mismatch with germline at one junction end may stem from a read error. For the CDR3, the DNA is TGTGCTAGCAGCTTATGGCGGGACAGAAAAACTCACGGGGAGCTGTTTTTT. Amino acids: CASSLWRDRKTHGELFF. The V and J genes are TRBV7-7 and TRBJ2-2, with D perhaps matching TRBD1 (7 bases). CDR3 size: 17 residues. Germline CDR1 SSHAT, CDR2 FNYEAQ (reference sequence).

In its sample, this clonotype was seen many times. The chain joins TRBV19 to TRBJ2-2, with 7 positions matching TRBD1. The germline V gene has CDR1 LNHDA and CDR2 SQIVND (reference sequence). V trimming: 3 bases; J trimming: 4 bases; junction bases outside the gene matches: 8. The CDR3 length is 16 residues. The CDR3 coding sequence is TGTGCCAGTAGTATTGGGCAGGGGGTACGCACCGGGGAGCTGTTTTTT. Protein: CASSIGQGVRTGELFF.

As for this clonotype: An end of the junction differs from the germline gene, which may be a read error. The CDR3, as DNA: TGTGCCAGCAGTGAAGCGGGAGGAGAGACCCTGTACTTC. It codes for CASSEAGGETLYF. V is TRBV7-6 and J is TRBJ2-5; 9 positions agree with TRBD2. Germline V gene data show CDR1 as SGHVS and CDR2 as FNYEAQ. The CDR3 totals 13 residues.

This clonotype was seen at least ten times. The CDR3 nucleotides read TGTGCCACCAGTGATTTGGACAGGGGCGGAGAGACCCAGTACTTC. This codes for CATSDLDRGGETQYF. The rearrangement links TRBV24-1 to TRBJ2-5; 8 bases line up with TRBD1. Germline loops: CDR1 KGHDR, CDR2 SFDVKD. J gave up 4 bases and V 0 bases, and 3 bases lay outside the gene matches. The CDR3 totals 15 residues.

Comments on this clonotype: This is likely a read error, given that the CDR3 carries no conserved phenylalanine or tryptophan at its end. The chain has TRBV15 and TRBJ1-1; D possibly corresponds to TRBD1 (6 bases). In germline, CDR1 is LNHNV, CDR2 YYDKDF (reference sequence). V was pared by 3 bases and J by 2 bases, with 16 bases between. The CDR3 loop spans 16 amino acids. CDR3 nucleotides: TGTGCCACCAGCAGCGCCGGGACAACTGGAAACACTGAAGCTTTCTCT. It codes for CATSSAGTTGNTEAFS.

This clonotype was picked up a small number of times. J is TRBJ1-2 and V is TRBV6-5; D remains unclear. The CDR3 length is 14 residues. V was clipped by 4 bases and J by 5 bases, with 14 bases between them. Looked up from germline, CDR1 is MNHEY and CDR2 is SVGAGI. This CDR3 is CASSLSTTGYGYTF. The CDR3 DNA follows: TGTGCCAGCAGTTTATCGACCACGGGGTATGGCTACACCTTC.

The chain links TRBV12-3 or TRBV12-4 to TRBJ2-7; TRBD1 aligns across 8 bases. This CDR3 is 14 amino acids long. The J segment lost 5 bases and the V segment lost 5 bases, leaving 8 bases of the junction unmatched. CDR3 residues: CASSLRTGLDEQYF. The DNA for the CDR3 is TGTGCCAGCAGTCTAAGGACAGGGTTAGACGAGCAGTACTTC.

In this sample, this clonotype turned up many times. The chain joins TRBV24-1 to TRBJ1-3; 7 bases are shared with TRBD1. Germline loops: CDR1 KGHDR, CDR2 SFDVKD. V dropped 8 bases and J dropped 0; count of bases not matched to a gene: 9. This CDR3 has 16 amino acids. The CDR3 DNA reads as TGTGCCACCAACGGGACAGATTTTCCCTCTGGAAACACCATATATTTT. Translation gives CATNGTDFPSGNTIYF.

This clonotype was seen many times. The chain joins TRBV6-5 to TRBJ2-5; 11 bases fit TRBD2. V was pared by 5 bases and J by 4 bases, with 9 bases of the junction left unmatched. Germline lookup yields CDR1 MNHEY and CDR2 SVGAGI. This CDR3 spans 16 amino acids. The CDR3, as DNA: TGTGCCAGCAGTACGGCTAGCGGGAGGTCGCGAGAGACCCAGTACTTC. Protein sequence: CASSTASGRSRETQYF.

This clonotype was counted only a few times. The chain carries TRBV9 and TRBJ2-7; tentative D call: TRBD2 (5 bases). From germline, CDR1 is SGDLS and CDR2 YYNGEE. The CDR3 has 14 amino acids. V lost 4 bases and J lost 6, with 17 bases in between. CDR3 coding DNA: TGTGCCAGCAGCCAACTGGACCGCCGGGGCGAGCAGTACTTC. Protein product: CASSQLDRRGEQYF.

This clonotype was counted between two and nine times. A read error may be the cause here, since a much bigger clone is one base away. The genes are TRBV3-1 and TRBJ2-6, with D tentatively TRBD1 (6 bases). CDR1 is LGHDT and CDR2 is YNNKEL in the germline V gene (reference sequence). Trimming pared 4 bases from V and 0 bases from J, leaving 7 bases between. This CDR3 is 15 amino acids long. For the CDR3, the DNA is TGTGCCAGCAGCCGGGACATCTCTGGGGCCAACGTCCTGACTTTC. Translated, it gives CASSRDISGANVLTF.

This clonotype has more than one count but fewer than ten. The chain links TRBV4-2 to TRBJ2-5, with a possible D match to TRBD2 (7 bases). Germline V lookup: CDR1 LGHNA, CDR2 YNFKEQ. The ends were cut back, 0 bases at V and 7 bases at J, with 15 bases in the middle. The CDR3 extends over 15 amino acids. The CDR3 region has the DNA TGTGCCAGCAGCCAAGATTTGGGGGGGGCGCGGACCCAGTACTTC. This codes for CASSQDLGGARTQYF.

The CDR3 loop is CASSVIGTGNEKLFF. The CDR3 DNA follows: TGTGCCAGCAGTGTAATCGGGACAGGAAATGAAAAACTGTTTTTT. The chain is built from TRBV25-1 and TRBJ1-4; 8 nucleotides line up with TRBD1. The CDR3 consists of 15 residues. Germline CDR1 and CDR2: MGHDK and SYGVNS. J gave up 5 bases and V 4 bases, and 6 bases lay outside the gene matches.

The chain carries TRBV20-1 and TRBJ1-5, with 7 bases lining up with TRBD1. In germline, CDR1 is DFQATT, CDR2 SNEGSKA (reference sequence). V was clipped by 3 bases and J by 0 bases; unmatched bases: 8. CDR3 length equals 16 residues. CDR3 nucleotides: TGCAGTGCTAGCCCAGACAGGGCTAATAGCAATCAGCCCCAGCATTTT. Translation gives CSASPDRANSNQPQHF.

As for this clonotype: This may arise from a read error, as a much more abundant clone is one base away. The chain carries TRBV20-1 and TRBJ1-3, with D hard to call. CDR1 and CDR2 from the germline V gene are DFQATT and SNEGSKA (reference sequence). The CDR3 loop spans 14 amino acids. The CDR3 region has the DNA TGCGGTGCTAGAGATACGAGCTCTGGAAACACCATATATTTT. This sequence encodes CGARDTSSGNTIYF.

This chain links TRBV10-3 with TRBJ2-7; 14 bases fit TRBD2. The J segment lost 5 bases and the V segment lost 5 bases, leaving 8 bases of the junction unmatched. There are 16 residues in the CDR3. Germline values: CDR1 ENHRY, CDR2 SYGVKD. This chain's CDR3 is CAISSGLAGVIDEQYF. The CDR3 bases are TGTGCCATCAGTTCGGGACTAGCGGGAGTGATAGACGAGCAGTACTTC.

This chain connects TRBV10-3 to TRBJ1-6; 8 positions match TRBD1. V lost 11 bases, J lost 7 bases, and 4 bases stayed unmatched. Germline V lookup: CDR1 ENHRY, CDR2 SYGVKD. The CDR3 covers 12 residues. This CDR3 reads CAPTGDNSPLHF. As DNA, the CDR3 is TGTGCCCCGACAGGGGACAATTCACCCCTCCACTTT.

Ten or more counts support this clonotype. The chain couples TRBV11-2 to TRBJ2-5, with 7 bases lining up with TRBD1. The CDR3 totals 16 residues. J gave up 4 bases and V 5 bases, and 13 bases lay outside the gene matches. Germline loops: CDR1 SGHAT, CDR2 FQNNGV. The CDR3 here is CASSHWTGQVGETQYF. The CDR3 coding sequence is TGTGCCAGCAGCCACTGGACAGGTCAGGTTGGAGAGACCCAGTACTTC.

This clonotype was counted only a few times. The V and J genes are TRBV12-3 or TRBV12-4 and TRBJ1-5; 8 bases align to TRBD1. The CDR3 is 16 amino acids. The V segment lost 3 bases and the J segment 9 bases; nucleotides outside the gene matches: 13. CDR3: CASSFSRTGPSGPQHF. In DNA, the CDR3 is TGTGCCAGCAGTTTTTCGAGGACAGGGCCCTCAGGGCCCCAGCATTTT.

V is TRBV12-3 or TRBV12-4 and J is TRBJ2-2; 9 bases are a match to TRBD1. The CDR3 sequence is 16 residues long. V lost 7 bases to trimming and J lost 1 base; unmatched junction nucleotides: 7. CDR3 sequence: CASKNRGRLNTGELFF. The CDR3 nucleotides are TGTGCCAGCAAAAACAGGGGGCGACTGAACACCGGGGAGCTGTTTTTT.

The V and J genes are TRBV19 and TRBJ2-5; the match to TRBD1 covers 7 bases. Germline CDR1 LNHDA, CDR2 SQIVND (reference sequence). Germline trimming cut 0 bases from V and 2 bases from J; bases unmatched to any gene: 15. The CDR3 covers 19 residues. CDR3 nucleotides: TGTGCCAGTAGTATAGAGACAGGGATTGGCACTCCGAATCAAGAGACCCAGTACTTC. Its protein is CASSIETGIGTPNQETQYF.